The present TCR beta chain was sequenced within a study of cytomegalovirus exposure and HLA in healthy donors. This CDR3 contains 15 residues. The germline gives CDR1 LGHNA, CDR2 YNFKEQ. V dropped 1 base and J dropped 1 base, with 10 bases sitting between them. Both 60 Vbeta primers and 13 Jbeta primers went into the PCR. Profiling relied on immunoSEQ multiplex PCR, and the TCRdb table lists in-frame clones only, not all of them. This table holds 95,000 to 150,000 clones, around 63% found once. V and J are TRBV4-2 and TRBJ1-1; weak D call: TRBD1 (5 bases). This clonotype was obtained from a man in his forties in good health and CMV-seropositive. Sequenced sample: PBMCs. As DNA, the CDR3 is TGTGCCAGCAGCCAAGCACTACAGGCGAACACTGAAGCTTTCTTT. Translation: CASSQALQANTEAFF.